The next 8 T cell receptor beta chains were all read from a single sample in a study of early T cells in non-severe SARS-CoV-2 infection. TCRdb analysed the 5' RACE reads with MiXCR anew, one entry per CDR3 protein. The sample lists about 20,000 distinct CDR3 sequences, about 4.4% occurring once. Material: whole blood. These receptor sequences come from an adult who was a healthcare worker with PCR-confirmed SARS-CoV-2 infection or an uninfected control (not recorded which).

This clonotype was seen many times. The V gene is TRBV4-3, the J gene TRBJ1-2, with 7 bases that match TRBD1. The CDR3 length is 15 residues. V was clipped by 0 bases and J by 4 bases; unmatched bases: 5. Germline V CDR1 and CDR2: LGHNA, YSLEER. The CDR3 coding sequence is TGCGCCAGCAGCCAAGAAGGGGACAGTGTCTATGGCTACACCTTC. Translated, it gives CASSQEGDSVYGYTF.

This clonotype has ten or more counts. The chain is built from TRBV7-2 and TRBJ2-2, with TRBD1 matching 8 bases. The J segment lost 4 bases and the V segment lost 5 bases, leaving 9 bases of the junction unmatched. Germline V CDR1 and CDR2: SGHTA, FQGNSA. The length of the CDR3 is 16 residues. The chain's CDR3 is CASSPAGTGSTGELFF. The CDR3 DNA follows: TGTGCCAGCAGCCCGGCCGGGACAGGTTCCACCGGGGAGCTGTTTTTT.

This clonotype was seen a few times. This chain links TRBV3-2 with TRBJ2-5; the table's D call, TRBD2, was not checked against the DNA. TRBV3-2 is flagged as a pseudogene. The CDR3 has 17 residues. DNA for the CDR3: TGTGCCAGCAGCCCTCTCCCCCGGAGGGGAATCCAAGAGACCCAGTACTTC. Protein sequence: CASSPLPRRGIQETQYF.

This clonotype was seen repeatedly, ten times or more. V usage is TRBV28 and J usage is TRBJ2-7, with D uncertain. Germline V gives CDR1 MDHEN, CDR2 SYDVKM. V was trimmed by 4 bases and J by 5 bases, leaving 12 bases between them. The CDR3 covers 13 residues. The CDR3 region is CASSYSLLNEQYF. CDR3 bases: TGTGCCAGCAGTTATAGTCTCCTAAACGAGCAGTACTTC.

Within the sample, this clonotype is medium-sized. The chain is built from TRBV6-1 and TRBJ2-5, with no clear D. The germline gives CDR1 MNHNS, CDR2 SASEGT. V lost 10 bases, J lost 5 bases, and 20 bases lay in between. This CDR3 is 14 amino acids long. The CDR3 sequence is CATYIPRQGETQYF. The CDR3 bases are TGTGCCACATACATACCCCGACAAGGCGAGACCCAGTACTTC.

V is TRBV7-2 and J is TRBJ2-3, with D perhaps TRBD1 or TRBD2 (5 bases each). Germline CDR1 and CDR2: SGHTA and FQGNSA. The germline V and J ends were trimmed by 0 bases and 9 bases, with 16 bases remaining between them. This CDR3 region has 15 residues. The CDR3 here is CASSLAVGAGATQYF. The CDR3 coding sequence is TGTGCCAGCAGCTTAGCGGTAGGCGCCGGGGCAACGCAGTATTTT.

This chain joins TRBV6-6 and TRBJ2-7, with TRBD1 identical over 11 bases. V was clipped by 2 bases and J by 3 bases; unmatched bases: 0. The germline V gene has CDR1 MNHNY and CDR2 SVGAGI (reference sequence). The length of the CDR3 is 14 residues. CDR3 in amino acids: CASSYGTGGYEQYF. The CDR3 region has the DNA TGTGCCAGCAGTTACGGGACAGGGGGCTACGAGCAGTACTTC.

This clonotype was seen repeatedly, ten times or more. The genes are TRBV15 and TRBJ2-2; no clear D. V gave up 0 bases and J gave up 5 bases, with 7 bases separating them. The germline gives CDR1 LNHNV, CDR2 YYDKDF (reference sequence). CDR3 length equals 14 residues. Here the CDR3 reads CATSRDIKTGELFF. The CDR3 bases are TGTGCCACCAGCAGAGATATCAAAACCGGGGAGCTGTTTTTT. Full variable domain (rest looked up from reference TRBV15 and TRBJ2-2): DAMVIQNPRYQVTQFGKPVTLSCSQTLNHNVMYWYQQKSSQAPKLLFHYYDKDFNNEADTPDNFQSRRPNTSFCFLDIRSPGLGDTAMYLCATSRDIKTGELFFGEGSRLTVL.